One sample yielded the 22 T cell receptor beta chains listed below, sequenced in a study of cytomegalovirus exposure and HLA in healthy donors. In the PCR, 60 Vbeta and 13 Jbeta primers were used. This table comes from immunoSEQ multiplex PCR, and its TCRdb copy is limited to in-frame clones, with some not included. The sample consists of 150,000 to 200,000 clones, roughly 76% of them appearing once. Sequencing was done on a sample of PBMCs. The source is a woman in her late teens or twenties in good health and CMV-seropositive.

The rearrangement uses TRBV9 and TRBJ1-4; D unresolved. This CDR3 comprises 14 residues. V dropped 3 bases and J dropped 10 bases, with 16 bases sitting between them. Germline assignment: CDR1 SGDLS and CDR2 YYNGEE. The CDR3 here is CASSEKRGPGKLFF. CDR3 coding DNA: TGTGCCAGCAGCGAGAAGAGAGGCCCGGGAAAACTGTTTTTT.

There are a few counts of this clone. The chain is built from TRBV5-1 and TRBJ1-4, with 7 bases lining up with TRBD1. The CDR3 totals 18 residues. Germline assignment: CDR1 SGHRS and CDR2 YFSETQ. V shed 4 bases, J shed 0 bases, and the junction held 12 bases outside the gene matches. The CDR3 DNA reads TGCGCCAGCAGCAGAGACAGACAGGGCGTTGCAACTAATGAAAAACTGTTTTTT. Translating gives CASSRDRQGVATNEKLFF. Drawing the rest from reference TRBV5-1 and TRBJ1-4, the complete variable domain is KAGVTQTPRYLIKTRGQQVTLSCSPISGHRSVSWYQQTPGQGLQFLFEYFSETQRNKGNFPGRFSGRQFSNSRSEMNVSTLELGDSALYLCASSRDRQGVATNEKLFFGSGTQLSVL.

The chain has TRBV7-9 and TRBJ2-3, with 9 bases aligning to TRBD1. Losses at the gene ends were 4 bases for V and 2 bases for J; bases not matched to a gene: 10. Germline CDR1 is SEHNR and CDR2 is FQNEAQ (reference sequence). The CDR3 spans 17 residues. The chain's CDR3 is CASSSITGTGFTDTQYF. CDR3 DNA sequence: TGTGCCAGCAGCTCAATAACCGGGACAGGGTTCACAGATACGCAGTATTTT.

This clone was counted between two and nine times. This chain links TRBV7-2 with TRBJ1-4; D uncertain. The CDR3 is 14 residues long. Germline V gene lookup returns CDR1 SGHTA and CDR2 FQGNSA. The V end was cut by 2 bases, the J end by 0 bases, with 4 bases between. CDR3 nucleotide sequence: TGTGCCAGCAGCTTATCCGCAACTAATGAAAAACTGTTTTTT. Translation gives CASSLSATNEKLFF. Together with reference TRBV7-2 and TRBJ1-4, the CDR3 gives the full variable domain: GAGVSQSPSNKVTEKGKDVELRCDPISGHTALYWYRQSLGQGLEFLIYFQGNSAPDKSGLPSDRFSAERTGGSVSTLTIQRTQQEDSAVYLCASSLSATNEKLFFGSGTQLSVL.

This clone appeared a few times. The gene calls are TRBV6-5 and TRBJ1-2, with D unclear. V was clipped by 0 bases and J by 4 bases, with 9 bases between them. Germline CDR1 is MNHEY and CDR2 is SVGAGI. The CDR3 runs to 14 residues. CDR3 sequence reads: CASSYSFRGYGYTF. Written as DNA, the CDR3 is TGTGCCAGCAGTTACTCGTTTCGGGGCTATGGCTACACCTTC.

This chain connects TRBV19 to TRBJ1-2, with D tentatively TRBD1 (6 bases). The V gene lost 3 bases and the J gene lost 1 base, with 18 bases spanning the gap. The CDR3 sequence is 17 residues long. The V gene's germline CDR1 is LNHDA and CDR2 SQIVND (reference sequence). The CDR3 protein is CASSITKQGPFNYGYTF. The CDR3 DNA is TGTGCCAGTAGTATTACGAAACAGGGCCCTTTTAACTATGGCTACACCTTC. The full variable domain, with the rest looked up from reference TRBV19 and TRBJ1-2, is DGGITQSPKYLFRKEGQNVTLSCEQNLNHDAMYWYRQDPGQGLRLIYYSQIVNDFQKGDIAEGYSVSREKKESFPLTVTSAQKNPTAFYLCASSITKQGPFNYGYTFGSGTRLTVV.

V and J are TRBV2 and TRBJ2-7, with a possible D match to TRBD2 (5 bases). This CDR3 comprises 13 residues. V was cut by 10 bases and J by 7 bases, with 20 bases left in between. The germline CDR1 and CDR2 sequences are SNHLY and FYNNEI. The CDR3 DNA is TGTGCCACCATTGGGGAGCCCGACCGGGAGCAGTACTTC. This translates into CATIGEPDREQYF.

The chain employs TRBV9 and TRBJ1-1, with D uncertain. This CDR3 contains 14 residues. Germline CDR1 and CDR2: SGDLS and YYNGEE. The ends were cut back, 2 bases at V and 3 bases at J, with 11 bases in the middle. CDR3: CASSVSSSDTEAFF. The CDR3 nucleotides are TGTGCCAGCAGCGTGAGTTCGAGTGACACTGAAGCTTTCTTT. Full variable domain (remainder filled in from reference TRBV9 and TRBJ1-1): DSGVTQTPKHLITATGQRVTLRCSPRSGDLSVYWYQQSLDQGLQFLIQYYNGEERAKGNILERFSAQQFPDLHSELNLSSLELGDSALYFCASSVSSSDTEAFFGQGTRLTVV.

The chain joins TRBV10-3 to TRBJ2-7; 7 bases fit TRBD1. Germline assignment: CDR1 ENHRY and CDR2 SYGVKD. This CDR3 is built from 13 residues. J lost 4 bases, V lost 6 bases, and 6 bases had no gene match. CDR3 sequence reads: CAIRGTEFYEQYF. The CDR3 DNA follows: TGTGCCATCAGGGGGACAGAGTTTTACGAGCAGTACTTC.

This clone turned up a few times. This chain links TRBV7-9 with TRBJ2-4; D is perhaps TRBD1 (5 bases). Germline CDR1 SEHNR, CDR2 FQNEAQ (reference sequence). Trimming took 6 bases from V and 2 from J, leaving 14 bases between them. The CDR3 contains 15 residues. In DNA form, the CDR3 reads TGTGCCAGCAGTCCACAAGGGGTGTCCAAAAACATTCAGTACTTC. Its protein is CASSPQGVSKNIQYF.

The V and J genes are TRBV30 and TRBJ2-7, with a weak D call TRBD1 (5 bases). This CDR3 is 12 amino acids long. Trimming shortened V by 0 bases and J by 5 bases, and 8 bases separated the two germline ends. CDR1 is GTSNPN and CDR2 is SVGIG in the germline V gene (reference sequence). CDR3 sequence: CAWSVKGDEQYF. The CDR3 coding sequence is TGTGCCTGGAGTGTAAAAGGGGACGAGCAGTACTTC.

The chain links TRBV23-1 to TRBJ2-7, with 9 positions matching TRBD1. TRBV23-1 is marked as an open reading frame, function uncertain. V shed 5 bases, J shed 3 bases, and the junction held 8 bases outside the gene matches. The CDR3 has 15 amino acids. In DNA form, the CDR3 reads TGCGCCAGCAGTTCTACGGGACAGGGAAGCTACGAGCAGTACTTC. As protein: CASSSTGQGSYEQYF.

V is TRBV5-1 and J is TRBJ2-1; D may be TRBD1 (5 bases). The CDR3 sequence is 14 residues long. The V end lost 1 base, the J end lost 2 bases, and 7 bases lay between the germline ends. Germline V gene sequence: CDR1 SGHRS, CDR2 YFSETQ. CDR3 nucleotide sequence: TGCGCCAGCAGCTTGCAGGGAACCTACAATGAGCAGTTCTTC. It is translated as CASSLQGTYNEQFF. Based on the CDR3 plus reference TRBV5-1 and TRBJ2-1, the full variable domain is KAGVTQTPRYLIKTRGQQVTLSCSPISGHRSVSWYQQTPGQGLQFLFEYFSETQRNKGNFPGRFSGRQFSNSRSEMNVSTLELGDSALYLCASSLQGTYNEQFFGPGTRLTVL.

The chain is built from TRBV2 and TRBJ2-7, with a possible D match to TRBD2 (5 bases). CDR1 and CDR2 from the germline V gene are SNHLY and FYNNEI. Between the trimmed V and J ends, which lost 7 bases and 2 bases, there was a span of 12 bases. The CDR3 spans 13 residues. The CDR3 nucleotides read TGTGCCAGCACCCTGGCGGGTCCCTACGAGCAGTACTTC. This codes for CASTLAGPYEQYF. Using reference TRBV2 and TRBJ2-7 for the parts outside the CDR3, the full variable domain is EPEVTQTPSHQVTQMGQEVILRCVPISNHLYFYWYRQILGQKVEFLVSFYNNEISEKSEIFDDQFSVERPDGSNFTLKIRSTKLEDSAMYFCASTLAGPYEQYFGPGTRLTVT.

The CDR3, as DNA: TGCGCCAGCAGCCAGGCCCCGGGACTAGCGGGAGTCAACACCGGGGAGCTGTTTTTT. It yields the protein CASSQAPGLAGVNTGELFF. This chain links TRBV4-3 with TRBJ2-2; 14 nucleotides agree with TRBD2. The CDR3 is 19 residues long. The V gene's germline CDR1 is LGHNA and CDR2 YSLEER. Losses at the gene ends were 3 bases for V and 2 bases for J; bases not matched to a gene: 8.

The gene calls are TRBV29-1 and TRBJ2-7; 9 nucleotides match TRBD1. The V and J ends lost 2 bases and 2 bases, in that order; junction bases with no gene match: 13. This CDR3 contains 17 residues. The germline gives CDR1 SQVTM, CDR2 ANQGSEA. DNA for the CDR3: TGCAGCGTTGAAATGTGGGACGCCGGGACAGGGACCTACGAGCAGTACTTC. Protein: CSVEMWDAGTGTYEQYF.

The chain employs TRBV19 and TRBJ2-7; 7 positions match TRBD1. The V segment lost 5 bases and the J segment 5 bases; nucleotides outside the gene matches: 3. The CDR3 covers 12 residues. Per the germline V gene, CDR1 is LNHDA and CDR2 is SQIVND (reference sequence). CDR3 protein: CASSSDRDEQYF. CDR3 nucleotide sequence: TGTGCCAGTAGTTCAGACAGGGACGAGCAGTACTTC.

This clone was found a few times. The rearrangement links TRBV28 to TRBJ2-5; D might be TRBD1 (6 bases). The J call may be in error: the DNA end matches TRBJ2-7 better. The CDR3 totals 15 residues. Per the germline V gene, CDR1 is MDHEN and CDR2 is SYDVKM. The CDR3: CASRLQGPSSYEQYF. The CDR3 DNA reads as TGTGCCAGCAGGCTACAGGGTCCCAGCTCCTACGAGCAGTACTTC.

The CDR3 protein is CAGGQSEYNEQFF. Written as DNA, the CDR3 is TGTGCCGGTGGACAGAGCGAATACAATGAGCAGTTCTTC. The J gene is TRBJ2-1, the V gene TRBV30; D may be TRBD1 (6 bases). CDR3 length: 13 amino acids. V was clipped by 8 bases and J by 4 bases, with 15 bases between them. CDR1 is GTSNPN, CDR2 SVGIG, per germline (reference sequence).

The rearrangement uses TRBV27 and TRBJ2-5, with TRBD2 matching over 7 bases. The J call is doubtful: the DNA matches TRBJ2-7 better. CDR1 and CDR2 from the germline V gene are MNHEY and SMNVEV (reference sequence). The length of the CDR3 is 14 residues. The CDR3 DNA is TGTGCCAGCAGTTTACTCGCTAGCGGAGGCGAGCAGTACTTC. Translated, it gives CASSLLASGGEQYF.

The J gene is TRBJ1-5, the V gene TRBV28, with D perhaps TRBD1 (5 bases). V dropped 1 base and J dropped 4 bases, with 11 bases sitting between them. The germline V gene has CDR1 MDHEN and CDR2 SYDVKM. The CDR3 has 15 residues. As DNA, the CDR3 is TGTGCCAGCAGTTTATTCCAGGGCGCGAATCAGCCCCAGCATTTT. Protein: CASSLFQGANQPQHF.

This clone was detected once. This chain joins TRBV9 and TRBJ1-5; D gene unclear. Trimming left V 2 bases short and J 3 bases short, with 12 bases between. Per germline, CDR1 SGDLS and CDR2 YYNGEE. The CDR3 covers 15 residues. CDR3 sequence: CASSVGTGNNQPQHF. DNA for the CDR3: TGTGCCAGCAGCGTGGGAACGGGGAACAATCAGCCCCAGCATTTT.